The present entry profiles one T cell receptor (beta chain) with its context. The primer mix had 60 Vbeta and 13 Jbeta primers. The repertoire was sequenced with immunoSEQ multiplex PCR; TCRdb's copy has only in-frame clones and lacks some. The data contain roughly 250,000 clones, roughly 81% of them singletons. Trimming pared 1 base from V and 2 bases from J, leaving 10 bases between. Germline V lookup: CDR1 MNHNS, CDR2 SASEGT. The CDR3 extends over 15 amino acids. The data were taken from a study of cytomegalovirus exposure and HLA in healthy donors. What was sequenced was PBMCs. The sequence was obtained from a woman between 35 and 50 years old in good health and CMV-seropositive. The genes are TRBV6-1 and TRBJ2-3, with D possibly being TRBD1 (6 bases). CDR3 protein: CASSEGDTNTDTQYF. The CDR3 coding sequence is TGTGCCAGCAGTGAAGGGGACACCAACACAGATACGCAGTATTTT.